This T cell receptor (beta chain) appears in the sequencing data of a study of cytomegalovirus exposure and HLA in healthy donors. With respect to this clone: The antigen remains unidentified.

V shed 0 bases and J 2 bases; nucleotides not matched to a gene: 2. Germline CDR1 is MGHRA and CDR2 is YSYEKL. CDR3 length: 16 residues. Study-level results: Previous analysis showed most TCR beta V segments were productive about 87% or about 30% of the time. In a later analysis, specific HLA alleles were associated with approximately 16,000 TCR beta sequences at a 0.05 false discovery rate. Researchers reported in a later analysis that a missense DCLRE1C variant was tied to TCR beta V- and J-gene trimming.

PCR amplification relied on 60 Vbeta primers (plus 13 Jbeta primers). Profiled with immunoSEQ multiplex PCR; TCRdb holds only in-frame clones, not every one. The sample shows more than 200,000 clones, and under 1% sits with its ten largest clones. The material sequenced was PBMCs. The origin of this receptor is a woman aged 30 to 39 in good health and CMV-seropositive. The chain combines TRBV4-1 with TRBJ2-3; 10 bases line up with TRBD2. For the CDR3, the DNA is TGCGCCAGCAGCCAAGACAGCGGGGGGGCCACAGATACGCAGTATTTT. This encodes CASSQDSGGATDTQYF.